This T cell receptor beta chain was captured in a study of cytomegalovirus exposure and HLA in healthy donors. For the study at large: There were 90 million to 130 million unique TCR beta sequences, drawn from 180 million or so T cells, in an earlier analysis.

13 Jbeta primers and 60 Vbeta primers were used for the PCR. TCRdb keeps only in-frame clones here, not all; method: immunoSEQ multiplex PCR. The sample lists 84,000 or so clones, around 77% occurring once. Whole-study findings and limits: Highly shared sequence variants in one cluster were likely a sequencing artifact.

With regard to this clone: The antigen is undetermined.

CDR1 is SGHVS, CDR2 FNYEAQ, per germline. Trimming removed 5 bases at V and 2 bases at J, with 10 bases between. The CDR3 totals 14 residues. The specimen was PBMCs. This chain joins TRBV7-6 and TRBJ1-5; tentatively, D is TRBD1 (5 bases). This TCR was recovered from a man over 45 in good health and CMV-seronegative. Here the CDR3 reads CASSPRAGNQPQHF. The CDR3 coding sequence is TGTGCCAGCAGCCCCAGGGCGGGCAATCAGCCCCAGCATTTT.